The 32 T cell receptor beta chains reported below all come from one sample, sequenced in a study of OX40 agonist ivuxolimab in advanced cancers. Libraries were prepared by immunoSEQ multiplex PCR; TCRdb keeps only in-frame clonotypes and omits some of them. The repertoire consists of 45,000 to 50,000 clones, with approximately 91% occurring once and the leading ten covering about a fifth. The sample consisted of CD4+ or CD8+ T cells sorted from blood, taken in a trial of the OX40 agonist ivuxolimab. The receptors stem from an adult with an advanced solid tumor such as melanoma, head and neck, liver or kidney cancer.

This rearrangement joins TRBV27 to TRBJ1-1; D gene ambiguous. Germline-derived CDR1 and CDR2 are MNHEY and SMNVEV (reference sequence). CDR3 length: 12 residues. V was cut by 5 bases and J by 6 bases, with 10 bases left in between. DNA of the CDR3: TGTGCCAGCAGTACCCTGAGCGCTGAAGCTTTCTTT. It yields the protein CASSTLSAEAFF.

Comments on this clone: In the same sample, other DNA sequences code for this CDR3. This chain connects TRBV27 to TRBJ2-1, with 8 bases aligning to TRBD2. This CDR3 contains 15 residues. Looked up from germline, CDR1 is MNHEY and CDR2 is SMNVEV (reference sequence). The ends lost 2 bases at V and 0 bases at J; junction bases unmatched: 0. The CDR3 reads CASSLRGGSYNEQFF. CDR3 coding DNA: TGTGCCAGCAGTTTACGGGGGGGCTCCTACAATGAGCAGTTCTTC.

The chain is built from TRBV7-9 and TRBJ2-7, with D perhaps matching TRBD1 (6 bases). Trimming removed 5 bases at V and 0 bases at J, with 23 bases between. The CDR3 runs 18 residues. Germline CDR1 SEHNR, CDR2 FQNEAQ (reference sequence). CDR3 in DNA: TGTGCCAGCAGCCCGTTGGGTACCGGGACACCTAACTCCTACGAGCAGTACTTC. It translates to CASSPLGTGTPNSYEQYF.

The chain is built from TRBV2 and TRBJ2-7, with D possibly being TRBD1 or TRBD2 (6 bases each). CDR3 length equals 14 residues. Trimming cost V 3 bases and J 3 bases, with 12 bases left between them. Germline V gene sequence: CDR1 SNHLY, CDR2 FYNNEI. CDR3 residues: CASSETRTDYEQYF. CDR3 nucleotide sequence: TGTGCCAGCAGTGAGACTAGGACAGACTACGAGCAGTACTTC. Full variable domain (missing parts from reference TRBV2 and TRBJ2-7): EPEVTQTPSHQVTQMGQEVILRCVPISNHLYFYWYRQILGQKVEFLVSFYNNEISEKSEIFDDQFSVERPDGSNFTLKIRSTKLEDSAMYFCASSETRTDYEQYFGPGTRLTVT.

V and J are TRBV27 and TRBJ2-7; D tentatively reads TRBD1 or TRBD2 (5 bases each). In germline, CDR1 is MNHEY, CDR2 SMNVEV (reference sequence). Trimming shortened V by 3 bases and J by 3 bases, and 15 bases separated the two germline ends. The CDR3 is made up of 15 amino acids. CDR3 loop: CASSFGGGPNYEQYF. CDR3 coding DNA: TGTGCCAGCAGTTTCGGTGGGGGTCCAAACTACGAGCAGTACTTC.

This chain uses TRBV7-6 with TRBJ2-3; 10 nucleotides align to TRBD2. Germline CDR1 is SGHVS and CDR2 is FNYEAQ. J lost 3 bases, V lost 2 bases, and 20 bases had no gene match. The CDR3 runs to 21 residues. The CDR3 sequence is CASSLIHYPLVASGSTDTQYF. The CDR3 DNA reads TGTGCCAGCAGCTTAATCCACTACCCCTTAGTGGCTAGCGGGAGTACAGATACGCAGTATTTT.

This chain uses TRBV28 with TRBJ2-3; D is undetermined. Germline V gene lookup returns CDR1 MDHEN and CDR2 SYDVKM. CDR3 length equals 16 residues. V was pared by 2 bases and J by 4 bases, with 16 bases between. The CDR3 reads CASSLVVYLHADTQYF. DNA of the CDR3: TGTGCCAGCAGTTTAGTGGTTTACCTCCACGCAGATACGCAGTATTTT.

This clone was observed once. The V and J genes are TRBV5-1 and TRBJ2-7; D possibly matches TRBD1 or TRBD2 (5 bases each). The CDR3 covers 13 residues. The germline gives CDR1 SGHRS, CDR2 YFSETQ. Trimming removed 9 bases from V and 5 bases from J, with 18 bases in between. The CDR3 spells CATRDGARNEQYF. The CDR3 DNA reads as TGCGCCACCCGGGACGGTGCTAGGAACGAGCAGTACTTC.

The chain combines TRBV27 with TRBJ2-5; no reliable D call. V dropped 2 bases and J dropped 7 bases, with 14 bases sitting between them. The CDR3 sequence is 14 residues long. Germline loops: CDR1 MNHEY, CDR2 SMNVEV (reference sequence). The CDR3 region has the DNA TGTGCCAGCAGTTTACGGAACGACCCCGGGACCCAGTACTTC. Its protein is CASSLRNDPGTQYF.

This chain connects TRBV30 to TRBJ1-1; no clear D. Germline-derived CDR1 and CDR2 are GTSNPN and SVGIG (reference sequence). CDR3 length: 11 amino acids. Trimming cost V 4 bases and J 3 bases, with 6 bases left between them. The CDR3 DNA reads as TGTGCCTGGAAACAGTACACTGAAGCTTTCTTT. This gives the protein CAWKQYTEAFF.

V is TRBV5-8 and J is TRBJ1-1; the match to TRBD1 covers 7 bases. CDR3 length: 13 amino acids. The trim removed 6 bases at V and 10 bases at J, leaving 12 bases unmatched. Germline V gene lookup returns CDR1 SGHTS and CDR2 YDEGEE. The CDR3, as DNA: TGTGCCAGCACTTCCGGTACAGGGGTTGGAGCTTTCTTT. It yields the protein CASTSGTGVGAFF.

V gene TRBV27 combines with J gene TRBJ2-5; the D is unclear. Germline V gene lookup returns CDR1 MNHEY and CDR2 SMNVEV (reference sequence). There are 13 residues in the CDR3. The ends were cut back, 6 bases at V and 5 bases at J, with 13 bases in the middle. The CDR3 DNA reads TGTGCCAGCAGCCCATCGCTGCGGGAGACCCAGTACTTC. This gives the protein CASSPSLRETQYF.

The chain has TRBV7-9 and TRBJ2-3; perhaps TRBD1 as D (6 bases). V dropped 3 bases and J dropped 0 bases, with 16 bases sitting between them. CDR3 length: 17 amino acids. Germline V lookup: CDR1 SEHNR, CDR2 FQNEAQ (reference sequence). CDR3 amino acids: CASSFLKTGPSTDTQYF. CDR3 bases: TGTGCCAGCAGCTTCCTAAAGACAGGCCCTAGCACAGATACGCAGTATTTT.

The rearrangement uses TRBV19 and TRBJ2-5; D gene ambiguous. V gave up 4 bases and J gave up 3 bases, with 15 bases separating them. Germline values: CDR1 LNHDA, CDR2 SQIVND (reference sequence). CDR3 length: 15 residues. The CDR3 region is CASSSFGSLKETQYF. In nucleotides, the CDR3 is TGTGCCAGTAGTAGCTTCGGCAGCCTAAAAGAGACCCAGTACTTC.

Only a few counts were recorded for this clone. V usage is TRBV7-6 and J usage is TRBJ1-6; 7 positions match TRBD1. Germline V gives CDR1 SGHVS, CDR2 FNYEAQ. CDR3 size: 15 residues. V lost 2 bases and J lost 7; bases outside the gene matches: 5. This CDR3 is CASSLWGQPNSPLHF. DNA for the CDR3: TGTGCCAGCAGCTTATGGGGACAGCCGAATTCACCCCTCCACTTT.

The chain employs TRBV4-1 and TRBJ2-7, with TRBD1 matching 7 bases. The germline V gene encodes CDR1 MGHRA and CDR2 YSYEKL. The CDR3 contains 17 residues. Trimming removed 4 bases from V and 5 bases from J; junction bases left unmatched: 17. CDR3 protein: CASSPIYDRALIHEQYF. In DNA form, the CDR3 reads TGCGCCAGCAGCCCAATATACGACAGGGCCCTTATCCACGAGCAGTACTTC.

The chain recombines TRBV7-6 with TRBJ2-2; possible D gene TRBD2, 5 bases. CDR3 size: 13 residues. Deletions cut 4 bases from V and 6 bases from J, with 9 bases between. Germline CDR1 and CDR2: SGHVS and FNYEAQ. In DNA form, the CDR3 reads TGTGCCAGCAGCTCGGCGGGTCCCGGGGAGCTGTTTTTT. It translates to CASSSAGPGELFF.

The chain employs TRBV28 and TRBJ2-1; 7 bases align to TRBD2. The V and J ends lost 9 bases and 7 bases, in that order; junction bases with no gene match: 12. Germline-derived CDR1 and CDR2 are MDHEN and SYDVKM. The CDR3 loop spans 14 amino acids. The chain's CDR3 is CASGSGVVGNEQFF. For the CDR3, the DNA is TGTGCCAGTGGGAGCGGGGTGGTGGGTAATGAGCAGTTCTTC.

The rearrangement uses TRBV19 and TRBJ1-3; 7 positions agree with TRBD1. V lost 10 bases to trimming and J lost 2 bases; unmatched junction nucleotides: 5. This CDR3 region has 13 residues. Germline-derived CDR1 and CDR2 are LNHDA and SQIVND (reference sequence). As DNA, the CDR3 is TGTGCCACGTCACAGGGGACTGGAAACACCATATATTTT. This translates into CATSQGTGNTIYF.

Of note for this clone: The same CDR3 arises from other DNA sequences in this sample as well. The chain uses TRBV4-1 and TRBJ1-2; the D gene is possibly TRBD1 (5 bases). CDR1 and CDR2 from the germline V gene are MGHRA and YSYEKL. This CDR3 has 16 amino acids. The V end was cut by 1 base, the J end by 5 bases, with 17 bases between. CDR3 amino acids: CASSQGRQGGFYGYTF. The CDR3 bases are TGCGCCAGCAGCCAAGGTAGGCAGGGCGGATTTTATGGCTACACCTTC.

The CDR3 here is CASSPTGQGAGYSNQPQHF. In DNA, the CDR3 is TGTGCCAGCAGCCCTACTGGACAGGGGGCGGGTTATAGCAATCAGCCCCAGCATTTT. This chain uses TRBV5-5 with TRBJ1-5; 11 nucleotides agree with TRBD1. V gave up 4 bases and J gave up 0 bases; unmatched junction bases: 12. The germline CDR1 and CDR2 sequences are SGHKS and YYEKEE (reference sequence). The CDR3 contains 19 residues.

CDR3 protein: CASSRTGGADIQYF. The CDR3 DNA follows: TGTGCCAGCAGCCGGACAGGGGGCGCGGACATTCAGTACTTC. The chain has TRBV7-6 and TRBJ2-4, with 11 bases that match TRBD1. Germline trimming cut 5 bases from V and 8 bases from J; bases unmatched to any gene: 5. Germline V lookup: CDR1 SGHVS, CDR2 FNYEAQ. This CDR3 spans 14 amino acids.

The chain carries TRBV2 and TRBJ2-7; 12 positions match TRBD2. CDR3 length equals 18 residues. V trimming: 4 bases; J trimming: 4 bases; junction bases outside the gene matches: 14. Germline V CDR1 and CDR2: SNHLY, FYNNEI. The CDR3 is CASSGGEPRLAGVYEQYF. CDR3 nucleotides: TGTGCCAGCAGTGGAGGAGAACCTAGACTAGCGGGGGTATACGAGCAGTACTTC.

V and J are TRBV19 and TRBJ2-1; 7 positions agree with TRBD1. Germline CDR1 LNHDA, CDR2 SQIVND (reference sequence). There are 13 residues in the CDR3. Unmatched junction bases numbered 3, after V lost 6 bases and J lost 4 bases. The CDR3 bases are TGTGCCAGTAGCATGGGACAGTACAATGAGCAGTTCTTC. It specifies CASSMGQYNEQFF.

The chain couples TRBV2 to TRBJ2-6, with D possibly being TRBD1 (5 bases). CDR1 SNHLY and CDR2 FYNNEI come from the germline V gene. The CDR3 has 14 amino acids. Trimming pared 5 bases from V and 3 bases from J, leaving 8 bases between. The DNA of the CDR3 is TGTGCCAGCAGTCAGGGTGTTGGGGCCAACGTCCTGACTTTC. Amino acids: CASSQGVGANVLTF.

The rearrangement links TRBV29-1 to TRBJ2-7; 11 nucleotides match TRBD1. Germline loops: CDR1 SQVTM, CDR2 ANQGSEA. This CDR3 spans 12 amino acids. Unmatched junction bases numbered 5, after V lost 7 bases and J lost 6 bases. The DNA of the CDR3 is TGCAGCGCGGGACAGGGGGGGGTCGAGCAGTACTTC. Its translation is CSAGQGGVEQYF.

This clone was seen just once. CDR3 loop: CASSERNYNEQFF. DNA of the CDR3: TGTGCCAGCAGTGAACGCAATTACAATGAGCAGTTCTTC. The V gene is TRBV25-1, the J gene TRBJ2-1, with no clear D. The V gene lost 2 bases and the J gene lost 4 bases, with 6 bases spanning the gap. The CDR3 sequence is 13 residues long. The V gene's germline CDR1 is MGHDK and CDR2 SYGVNS.

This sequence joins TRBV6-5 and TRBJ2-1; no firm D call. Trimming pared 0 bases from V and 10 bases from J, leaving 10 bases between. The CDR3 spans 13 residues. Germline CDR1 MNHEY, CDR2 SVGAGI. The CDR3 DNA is TGTGCCAGCAGTTACTCTTTTTCTGGGGAGCAGTTCTTC. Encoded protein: CASSYSFSGEQFF.

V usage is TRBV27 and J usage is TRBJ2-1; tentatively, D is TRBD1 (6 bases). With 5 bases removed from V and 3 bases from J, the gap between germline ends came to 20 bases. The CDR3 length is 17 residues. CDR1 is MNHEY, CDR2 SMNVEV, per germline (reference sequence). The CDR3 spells CASSVPPGTTLYNEQFF. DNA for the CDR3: TGTGCCAGCAGTGTCCCCCCAGGGACAACCCTCTACAATGAGCAGTTCTTC.

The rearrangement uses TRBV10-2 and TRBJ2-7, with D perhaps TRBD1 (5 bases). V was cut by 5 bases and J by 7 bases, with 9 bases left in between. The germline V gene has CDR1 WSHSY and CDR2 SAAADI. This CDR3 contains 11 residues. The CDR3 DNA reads TGCGCCAGCAGTCAGGGTCGGGAGCAGTACTTC. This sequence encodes CASSQGREQYF.

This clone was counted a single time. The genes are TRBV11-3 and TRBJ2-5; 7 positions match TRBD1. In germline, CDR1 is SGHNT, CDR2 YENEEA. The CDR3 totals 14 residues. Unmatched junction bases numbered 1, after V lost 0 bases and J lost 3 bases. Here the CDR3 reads CASSLEGTEETQYF. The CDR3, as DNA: TGTGCCAGCAGCTTAGAAGGGACAGAAGAGACCCAGTACTTC.

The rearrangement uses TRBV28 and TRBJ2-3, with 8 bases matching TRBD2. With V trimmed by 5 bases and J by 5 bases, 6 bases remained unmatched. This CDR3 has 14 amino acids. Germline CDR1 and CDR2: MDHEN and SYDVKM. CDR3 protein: CASSVGGARDTQYF. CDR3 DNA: TGTGCCAGCAGTGTCGGGGGGGCCCGAGATACGCAGTATTTT.